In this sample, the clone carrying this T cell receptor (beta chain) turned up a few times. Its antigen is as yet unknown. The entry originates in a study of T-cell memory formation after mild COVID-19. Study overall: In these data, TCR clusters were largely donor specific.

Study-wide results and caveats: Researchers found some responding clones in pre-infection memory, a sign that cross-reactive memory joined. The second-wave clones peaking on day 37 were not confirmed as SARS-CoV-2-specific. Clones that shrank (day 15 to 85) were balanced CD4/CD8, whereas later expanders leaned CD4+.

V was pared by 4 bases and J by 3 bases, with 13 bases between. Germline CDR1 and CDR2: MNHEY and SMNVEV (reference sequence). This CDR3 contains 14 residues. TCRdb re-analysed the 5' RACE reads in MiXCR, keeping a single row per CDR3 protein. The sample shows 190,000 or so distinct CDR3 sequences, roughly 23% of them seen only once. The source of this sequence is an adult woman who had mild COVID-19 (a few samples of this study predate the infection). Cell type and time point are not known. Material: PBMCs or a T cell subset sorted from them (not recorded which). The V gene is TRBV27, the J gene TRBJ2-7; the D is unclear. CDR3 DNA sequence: TGTGCCAGCAGTTATGGGCAGAGAGGCTACGAGCAGTACTTC. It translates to CASSYGQRGYEQYF.